This TCR beta chain was captured in a study of long-term antiretroviral therapy in people with HIV. Across the whole study: Initial samples were collected about a decade before the 2015 immediate-ART recommendation. The study, taken as a whole, reports: Samples were collected from the mid-2000s to the late 2010s under possibly less effective ART regimens. Pre-ART clonal expansion yielded clones that dominated the repertoire at all time points.

Trimming took off 5 bases at V and 3 bases at J, with 14 bases between the two ends. The CDR3 contains 14 residues. Samples held about 1-11 million cryopreserved PBMC before DNA extraction. Sequencing relied on immunoSEQ assay v3.0, run at survey level. This table comes from immunoSEQ multiplex PCR, and its TCRdb copy is limited to in-frame clones, with some not included. The sample shows approximately 20,000 clones, around nine tenths of them seen only once. Concerning this clone itself: Its target is unknown.

The sequence came from a man aged 55 to 70 with HIV. The V and J genes are TRBV23-1 and TRBJ2-7; the D gene is possibly TRBD1 (6 bases). TRBV23-1 is recorded as an ORF, its role being uncertain. The sequenced sample was unsorted PBMCs, obtained 0.6 years after starting antiretroviral therapy. CDR3 amino acids: CASSDRDISYEQYF. The DNA for the CDR3 is TGCGCCAGCAGTGATCGGGACATCAGCTACGAGCAGTACTTC.